This TCR beta chain originates from a study of T-cell reconstitution after alpha-beta-depleted transplantation in children. General study results and limits: Surviving recipient T cells and thymic progenitors produced the high day-60 TCRbeta diversity seen in some patients. Among T cells one year after transplant, newly produced cells accounted for most counts and diversity. Reports say that about two months after transplant, the alpha-beta T cells came out of several hundred graft clones that had expanded.

Germline CDR1 reads MGHDK; CDR2 reads SYGVNS. Trimming removed 8 bases from V and 8 bases from J; junction bases left unmatched: 11. The CDR3 consists of 15 residues. The library targeted TCRbeta and was prepared with unique molecular identifiers. MiXCR, applied by TCRdb to the PCR reads, yields one record per CDR3 protein. The table lists about 300,000 distinct CDR3 sequences, 10% of them singletons. About this clonotype: Its antigen is still unknown.

Sequences were derived from PBMCs, sampled before TCRalphabeta/CD19-depleted stem cell transplant. This chain links TRBV25-1 with TRBJ1-6; 8 nucleotides agree with TRBD1. The source of this sequence is a boy less than two years old with acute myeloid leukemia, due to receive a stem cell transplant. The DNA for the CDR3 is TGTGCCAGCGAAGACAGGGGCCTTTTGGATTCACCCCTCCACTTT. Its translation is CASEDRGLLDSPLHF.